This T cell receptor (beta chain) was sequenced in a study of technical replicates of blood from several donors. Germline V gene sequence: CDR1 SEHNR, CDR2 FQNEAQ (reference sequence). With 5 bases removed from V and 7 bases from J, the gap between germline ends came to 11 bases. This CDR3 is built from 12 residues. Method: immunoSEQ multiplex PCR; TCRdb's copy keeps in-frame clones and lacks some. The table shows about 56,000 clones, with about 96% occurring only once. Material for sequencing was PBMCs. The receptor comes from a human donor in good health. Some clones in this sample may be carry-over from other donors' samples. V gene TRBV7-9 combines with J gene TRBJ1-2, with D tentatively TRBD1 (6 bases). CDR3 DNA sequence: TGTGCCAGCAGCCCCCAGGGGAGTGGCTACACCTTC. Its protein product is CASSPQGSGYTF.